Listed below are T cell receptor beta chains from one sample, sequenced in a study of blood T cell repertoires in COVID-19. Assay used: immunoSEQ multiplex PCR; TCRdb lists only in-frame clones, some missing. Among approximately 97,000 clones listed, about 85% were seen once. Material for sequencing was peripheral blood. These receptors all come from a human donor in a cohort sampled during active COVID-19. The conserved cysteine and the conserved F or W are not part of the CDR3 here. The order of the fields is V gene, CDR3 protein.

v_call: TRBV12-5; cdr3_aa: ASGLVGGGGGNTIY
v_call: TRBV5-1; cdr3_aa: ASSLSGTGGYGYT
v_call: TRBV10-3; cdr3_aa: AIGREETQY
v_call: TRBV27; cdr3_aa: ASSLRRGQGIGETQY
v_call: TRBV7-8; cdr3_aa: ASSLMDGKRHTQY
v_call: TRBV5-1; cdr3_aa: ASSSAGVSYNEQF
v_call: TRBV13; cdr3_aa: ASSARTVLLPQDSTDTQY
v_call: TRBV19; cdr3_aa: ASSMGSGGSRLYGYT
v_call: TRBV13; cdr3_aa: ATLEGGRPQETQY
v_call: TRBV7-2; cdr3_aa: ASSSWGQEKLF
v_call: TRBV4-1; cdr3_aa: ASSQPGTGDRHGYT
v_call: TRBV4-2; cdr3_aa: ASSQEATQGAIAF
v_call: TRBV7-2; cdr3_aa: ASQGRGAPTDTQY
v_call: TRBV7-9; cdr3_aa: ASSLGGLGNTIY
v_call: TRBV7-2; cdr3_aa: ASSLGSLGGYT
v_call: TRBV5-1; cdr3_aa: ASSWREGTYNEQF
v_call: TRBV4-3; cdr3_aa: ASSQDRPGKGYT
v_call: TRBV19; cdr3_aa: ASSIGTGAEKLF
v_call: TRBV3-1/TRBV3-2; cdr3_aa: ASSPIGLADSRETQY
v_call: TRBV7-9; cdr3_aa: ASSLAPGYEQY
v_call: TRBV3-1/TRBV3-2; cdr3_aa: ASSLTSGWNTGELF
v_call: TRBV5-1; cdr3_aa: ASSTSRPSYNEQF
v_call: TRBV7-2; cdr3_aa: ASSLTGEQY
v_call: TRBV9; cdr3_aa: ASSAHRDGNTEAF
v_call: TRBV2; cdr3_aa: ASSPAYEQY
v_call: TRBV13; cdr3_aa: ASSSDSGRAWEQY
v_call: TRBV5-1; cdr3_aa: ASKYQGGTEAF
v_call: TRBV29-1; cdr3_aa: SVGADSEQF
v_call: TRBV4-2; cdr3_aa: ASSQDGTNEQF
v_call: TRBV25-1; cdr3_aa: ASRGHRSSYEQY
v_call: TRBV9; cdr3_aa: ASSGNRGAQY
v_call: TRBV9; cdr3_aa: ASSIGGPNEKLF
v_call: TRBV6-2/TRBV6-3; cdr3_aa: ASSYRGPPYNEQF
v_call: TRBV6-2/TRBV6-3; cdr3_aa: ASSFTGGGNQPQH
v_call: TRBV5-1; cdr3_aa: ASSLGQGDQPQH
v_call: TRBV19; cdr3_aa: ASSDRRNSNQPQH
v_call: TRBV18; cdr3_aa: ASSPWDSNEQF
v_call: TRBV30; cdr3_aa: AWRGRNTEAF
v_call: TRBV4-2; cdr3_aa: ASSLIQRSGGGYNEQF
v_call: TRBV7-9; cdr3_aa: ASSLLSYGEKLF
v_call: TRBV10-3; cdr3_aa: AISERTSGSSEQY
v_call: TRBV6-2/TRBV6-3; cdr3_aa: ASSRGYTGELF
v_call: TRBV6-2/TRBV6-3; cdr3_aa: ASSYGTGTNNEQF